One and the same sample provided the 24 T cell receptor beta chains below, sequenced in a study of early T cells in non-severe SARS-CoV-2 infection. TCRdb processed the 5' RACE reads anew with MiXCR; each CDR3 protein has one entry. The data show about 68,000 distinct CDR3 sequences, with 11% seen just once and roughly 6% held by the top ten. Material: whole blood. The receptors originated from an adult who was a healthcare worker with PCR-confirmed SARS-CoV-2 infection or an uninfected control (not recorded which).

This clonotype turned up a few times. The rearrangement uses TRBV3-1 and TRBJ2-3, with D maybe TRBD1 (6 bases). V lost 4 bases, J lost 2 bases, and 13 bases lay in between. The V gene's germline CDR1 is LGHDT and CDR2 YNNKEL (reference sequence). CDR3 size: 15 residues. CDR3 amino acids: CASSPQWGPTDTQYF. CDR3 DNA sequence: TGTGCCAGCAGCCCGCAGTGGGGGCCCACAGATACGCAGTATTTT.

V is TRBV5-1 and J is TRBJ2-7; D is perhaps TRBD2 (5 bases). Germline CDR1 is SGHRS and CDR2 is YFSETQ. Trimming left V 1 base short and J 5 bases short, with 16 bases between. This CDR3 is 15 amino acids long. The CDR3 DNA sequence: TGCGCCAGCAGCTTGTTGGCTAGCAACTGGGACGAGCAGTACTTC. It yields the protein CASSLLASNWDEQYF.

The sample holds a few counts of this clonotype. This sequence joins TRBV15 and TRBJ2-1, with 13 nucleotides matching TRBD2. The CDR3 sequence is 16 residues long. Per the germline V gene, CDR1 is LNHNV and CDR2 is YYDKDF (reference sequence). After removal of 4 bases from V and 5 bases from J, the junction contained 5 bases not matched to a gene. The CDR3 loop reads CATSTQLAGGNNEQFF. The CDR3 bases are TGTGCCACCAGCACCCAACTAGCGGGAGGGAACAATGAGCAGTTCTTC.

This clonotype has a count of ten or more. For the CDR3, the DNA is TGTGCCAGCAGCCCCTTAGCGGGAGGGCCATATGATACGCAGTATTTT. It yields the protein CASSPLAGGPYDTQYF. V is TRBV3-1 and J is TRBJ2-3, with 11 bases that match TRBD2. Unmatched junction bases numbered 9, after V lost 4 bases and J lost 6 bases. The CDR3 totals 16 residues. The germline gives CDR1 LGHDT, CDR2 YNNKEL (reference sequence).

This clonotype came up a few times. J is TRBJ2-7 and V is TRBV6-1; D is unclear. Germline lookup yields CDR1 MNHNS and CDR2 SASEGT. The CDR3 extends over 13 amino acids. V lost 6 bases, J lost 4 bases, and 13 bases lay in between. DNA of the CDR3: TGTGCCAGCAGGGGATTCCTGTCTTACGAGCAGTACTTC. It specifies CASRGFLSYEQYF.

V usage is TRBV7-9 and J usage is TRBJ2-3, with 7 bases matching TRBD2. V dropped 7 bases and J dropped 2; count of bases not matched to a gene: 12. This CDR3 is built from 16 residues. Germline V gene data show CDR1 as SEHNR and CDR2 as FQNEAQ (reference sequence). The CDR3 here is CASTIYGTTNTDTQYF. For the CDR3, the DNA is TGTGCCAGCACCATTTACGGGACTACTAACACAGATACGCAGTATTTT.

This clonotype was counted only a few times. The chain is built from TRBV5-1 and TRBJ1-4; no clear D gene. Germline CDR1 reads SGHRS; CDR2 reads YFSETQ. This CDR3 region has 14 residues. Trimming shortened V by 1 base and J by 3 bases, and 7 bases separated the two germline ends. The CDR3 DNA is TGCGCCAGCAGCTTGTTTGAGTCTAATGAAAAACTGTTTTTT. Encoded protein: CASSLFESNEKLFF.

The rearrangement joins TRBV5-1 to TRBJ2-5, with 8 bases lining up with TRBD2. Looked up from germline, CDR1 is SGHRS and CDR2 is YFSETQ. The CDR3 runs to 15 residues. The V gene end was trimmed by 6 bases and the J gene end by 4 bases; junction bases not matched to a gene: 11. The CDR3 is CASTRRYLAGETQYF. The CDR3 DNA is TGCGCCAGCACCCGACGATATCTAGCGGGAGAGACCCAGTACTTC.

This clonotype was seen a handful of times. The chain couples TRBV7-9 to TRBJ2-4, with D perhaps TRBD1 (6 bases). There are 14 residues in the CDR3. The V gene lost 4 bases and the J gene lost 6 bases, with 13 bases spanning the gap. CDR1 and CDR2 (germline): SEHNR, FQNEAQ (reference sequence). The CDR3 sequence is CASSSDAQGNIQYF. The CDR3 region has the DNA TGTGCCAGCAGCTCGGACGCACAGGGAAACATTCAGTACTTC.

This chain joins TRBV7-9 and TRBJ1-1; the match to TRBD1 covers 7 bases. The CDR3 is 15 amino acids. Germline CDR1 and CDR2: SEHNR and FQNEAQ (reference sequence). With 5 bases clipped from V and 0 bases from J, the junction kept 6 bases outside the gene matches. The CDR3 region is CASSPEDRMNTEAFF. For the CDR3, the DNA is TGTGCCAGCAGCCCAGAGGACAGGATGAACACTGAAGCTTTCTTT.

The sample holds many counts of this clonotype. The chain has TRBV18 and TRBJ1-6; maybe TRBD1 (5 bases). Trimming pared 9 bases from V and 7 bases from J, leaving 16 bases between. Looked up from germline, CDR1 is KGHSH and CDR2 is LQKENI. The CDR3 sequence is 14 residues long. The CDR3 is CASTPGRENSPLHF. The CDR3 DNA is TGTGCCAGTACCCCGGGACGGGAAAATTCACCCCTCCACTTT. Full variable domain (outside the CDR3, taken from reference TRBV18 and TRBJ1-6): NAGVMQNPRHLVRRRGQEARLRCSPMKGHSHVYWYRQLPEEGLKFMVYLQKENIIDESGMPKERFSAEFPKEGPSILRIQQVVRGDSAAYFCASTPGRENSPLHFGNGTRLTVT.

This clonotype occurred many times. V is TRBV7-3 and J is TRBJ2-2; TRBD2 matches at 12 bases. Per germline, CDR1 SGHTA and CDR2 FQGTGA. The CDR3 extends over 15 amino acids. Trimming removed 1 base from V and 8 bases from J; junction bases left unmatched: 2. CDR3 sequence reads: CASSLILAGGGELFF. In DNA, the CDR3 is TGTGCCAGCAGCTTAATACTAGCGGGAGGAGGGGAGCTGTTTTTT.

The chain is built from TRBV7-2 and TRBJ2-5, with 8 positions matching TRBD2. This CDR3 contains 15 residues. Germline V gene lookup returns CDR1 SGHTA and CDR2 FQGNSA. J lost 7 bases, V lost 5 bases, and 12 bases had no gene match. In nucleotides, the CDR3 is TGTGCCAGCAGCCTAGATAGCGGGATTTCTGGGACCCAGTACTTC. Residues: CASSLDSGISGTQYF.

This chain joins TRBV28 and TRBJ1-1, with D unclear. Trimming removed 3 bases at V and 0 bases at J, with 8 bases between. Germline V gene sequence: CDR1 MDHEN, CDR2 SYDVKM. The CDR3 runs 14 residues. The CDR3 spells CASSFYGLNTEAFF. CDR3 coding DNA: TGTGCCAGCAGTTTTTATGGGTTGAACACTGAAGCTTTCTTT.

At least ten counts were recorded for this clonotype. The gene calls are TRBV29-1 and TRBJ2-5; the match to TRBD1 covers 10 bases. Germline CDR1 and CDR2: SQVTM and ANQGSEA. V lost 5 bases, J lost 3 bases, and 6 bases stayed unmatched. The CDR3 consists of 14 residues. CDR3 in DNA: TGCAGCGTTCAAGCCGGGACAGGGGAAGAGACCCAGTACTTC. Amino acid sequence: CSVQAGTGEETQYF.

This clonotype was counted a few times. The chain recombines TRBV6-6 with TRBJ2-7, with TRBD1 matching over 8 bases. CDR3 size: 12 residues. V was clipped by 6 bases and J by 5 bases; unmatched bases: 3. Germline V gene data show CDR1 as MNHNY and CDR2 as SVGAGI (reference sequence). CDR3 bases: TGTGCCAGCAGCCCGACAGGGGACGAGCAGTACTTC. As protein: CASSPTGDEQYF.

This chain links TRBV6-5 with TRBJ1-1; TRBD1 is a possible D gene (5 bases). V lost 6 bases, J lost 6 bases, and 8 bases lay in between. The germline CDR1 and CDR2 sequences are MNHEY and SVGAGI. CDR3 length: 11 residues. CDR3 residues: CASRWGPEAFF. The CDR3 bases are TGTGCCAGCAGATGGGGCCCTGAAGCTTTCTTT.

The chain joins TRBV15 to TRBJ2-2, with unresolved D. Germline V gives CDR1 LNHNV, CDR2 YYDKDF (reference sequence). The CDR3 covers 14 residues. V lost 2 bases, J lost 6 bases, and 10 bases lay in between. As DNA, the CDR3 is TGTGCCACCAGCAGAAATAGACACCCCGGGGAGCTGTTTTTT. Translating gives CATSRNRHPGELFF.

The chain is built from TRBV10-3 and TRBJ2-1; D is perhaps TRBD2 (5 bases). CDR1 is ENHRY and CDR2 is SYGVKD in the germline V gene. The CDR3 is made up of 12 amino acids. Trimming removed 3 bases at V and 8 bases at J, with 8 bases between. CDR3 DNA: TGTGCCATCAGTGAAGAGGGAGATGAGCAGTTCTTC. Translation gives CAISEEGDEQFF.

The J gene is TRBJ2-7, the V gene TRBV7-2; the match to TRBD2 covers 8 bases. Germline lookup yields CDR1 SGHTA and CDR2 FQGNSA. The V segment lost 1 base and the J segment 4 bases; nucleotides outside the gene matches: 12. This CDR3 is built from 17 residues. The CDR3 spells CASSLEAPTSASYEQYF. CDR3 DNA: TGTGCCAGCAGCTTAGAGGCCCCGACTAGCGCAAGTTACGAGCAGTACTTC.

This clonotype was counted ten times or more. V usage is TRBV10-2 and J usage is TRBJ2-7; D is ambiguous. Germline CDR1 and CDR2: WSHSY and SAAADI. V was trimmed by 3 bases and J by 7 bases, leaving 7 bases between them. This CDR3 spans 11 amino acids. CDR3 in DNA: TGCGCCAGCAGTGAAGGAGATGAGCAGTACTTC. Protein product: CASSEGDEQYF.

This clonotype was seen only a few times. J is TRBJ2-5 and V is TRBV7-9; no definite D call. Between the trimmed V and J ends, which lost 5 bases and 5 bases, there was a span of 15 bases. Per the germline V gene, CDR1 is SEHNR and CDR2 is FQNEAQ (reference sequence). The CDR3 consists of 14 residues. This CDR3 reads CASSHLGHRETQYF. Here the CDR3 DNA reads TGTGCCAGCAGCCACCTGGGCCACCGGGAGACCCAGTACTTC.

This clonotype was counted at least ten times. The V and J genes are TRBV6-4 and TRBJ2-1, with 9 nucleotides matching TRBD2. Germline loops: CDR1 MRHNA, CDR2 SNTAGT. V lost 7 bases, J lost 5 bases, and 9 bases stayed unmatched. The CDR3 totals 15 residues. In DNA, the CDR3 is TGTGCCAGCACCGCTTCGGGACTAGCACACAATGAGCAGTTCTTC. It encodes CASTASGLAHNEQFF.

V and J are TRBV14 and TRBJ1-1; TRBD1 aligns across 8 bases. The CDR3 is 15 residues long. The V segment lost 1 base and the J segment 4 bases; nucleotides outside the gene matches: 5. CDR1 is SGHDN and CDR2 is FVKESK in the germline V gene. CDR3 bases: TGTGCCAGCAGCCAAGGTGGGACAGGCTTCACTGAAGCTTTCTTT. Protein sequence: CASSQGGTGFTEAFF.